This TCR beta chain was recorded in a study of blood T cells in healthy people across ages. CDR3 length: 9 residues. This clonotype was seen a handful of times. Next came a second PCR, run for about 7 to 12 cycles, which used a sample-barcoded 5' primer along with a J-beta primer mix. TCRdb re-called the 5' RACE reads with MiXCR, one entry per CDR3 protein. Of around 580,000 distinct CDR3 sequences in the sample, 45% to 55% are singletons; the top ten hold about 22%. The source of this sequence is an elderly man in good health. The chain couples TRBV21-1 to TRBJ2-7. TRBV21-1 is shown as a pseudogene. Input material: blood. The CDR3 DNA reads as TGTGCCAGCAAGGCCGAGCAGTACTTC. Encoded protein: CASKAEQYF.